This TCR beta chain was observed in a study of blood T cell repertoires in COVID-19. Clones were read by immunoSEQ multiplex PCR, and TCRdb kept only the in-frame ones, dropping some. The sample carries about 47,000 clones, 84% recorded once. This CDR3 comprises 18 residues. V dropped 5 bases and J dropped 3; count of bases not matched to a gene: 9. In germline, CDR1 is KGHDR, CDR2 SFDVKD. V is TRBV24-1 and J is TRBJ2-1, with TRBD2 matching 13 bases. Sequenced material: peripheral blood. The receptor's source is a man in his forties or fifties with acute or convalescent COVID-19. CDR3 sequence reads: CATSAAPGTSGIYNEQFF. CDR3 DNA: TGTGCCACCAGTGCCGCCCCCGGGACTAGCGGGATCTACAATGAGCAGTTCTTC.